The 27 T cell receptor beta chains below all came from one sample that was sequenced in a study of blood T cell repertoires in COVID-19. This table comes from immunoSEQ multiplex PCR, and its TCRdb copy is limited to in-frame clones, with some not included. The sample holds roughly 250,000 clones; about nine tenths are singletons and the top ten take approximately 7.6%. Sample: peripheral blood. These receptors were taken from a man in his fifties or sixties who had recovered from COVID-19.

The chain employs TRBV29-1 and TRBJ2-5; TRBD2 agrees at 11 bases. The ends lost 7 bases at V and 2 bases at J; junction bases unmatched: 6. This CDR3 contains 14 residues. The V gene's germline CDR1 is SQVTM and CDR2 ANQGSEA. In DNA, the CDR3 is TGCAGCGGAAAGACTAGCGGGATTCAAGAGACCCAGTACTTC. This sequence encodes CSGKTSGIQETQYF.

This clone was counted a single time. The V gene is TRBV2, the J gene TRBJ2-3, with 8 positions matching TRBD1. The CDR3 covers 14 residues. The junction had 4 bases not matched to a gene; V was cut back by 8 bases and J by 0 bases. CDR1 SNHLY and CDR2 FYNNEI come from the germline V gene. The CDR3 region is CASRDRSSTDTQYF. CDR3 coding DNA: TGTGCCAGCCGGGACAGGAGTAGCACAGATACGCAGTATTTT.

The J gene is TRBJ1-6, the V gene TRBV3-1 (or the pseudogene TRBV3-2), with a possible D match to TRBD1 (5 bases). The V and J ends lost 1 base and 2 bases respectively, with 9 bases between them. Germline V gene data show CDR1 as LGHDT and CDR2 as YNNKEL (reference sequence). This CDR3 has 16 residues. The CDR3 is CASSQVSTAYNSPLHF. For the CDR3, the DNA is TGTGCCAGCAGCCAAGTTTCGACAGCCTATAATTCACCCCTCCACTTT.

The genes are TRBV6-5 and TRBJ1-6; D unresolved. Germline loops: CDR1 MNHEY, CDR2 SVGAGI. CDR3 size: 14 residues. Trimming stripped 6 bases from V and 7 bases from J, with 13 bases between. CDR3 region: CASSGVSTNSPLHF. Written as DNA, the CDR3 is TGTGCCAGCAGCGGGGTTTCGACCAATTCACCCCTCCACTTT.

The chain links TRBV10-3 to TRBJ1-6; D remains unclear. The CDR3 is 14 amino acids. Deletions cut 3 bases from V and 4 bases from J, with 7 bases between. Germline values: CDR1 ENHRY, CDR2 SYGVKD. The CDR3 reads CAISETDYNSPLHF. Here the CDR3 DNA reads TGTGCCATCAGTGAAACTGATTATAATTCACCCCTCCACTTT.

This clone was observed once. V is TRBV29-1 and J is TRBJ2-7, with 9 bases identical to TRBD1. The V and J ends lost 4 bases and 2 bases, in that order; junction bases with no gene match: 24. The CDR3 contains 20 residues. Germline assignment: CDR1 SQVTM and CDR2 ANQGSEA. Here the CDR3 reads CSVGPLRVGTPGQGPYEQYV. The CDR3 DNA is TGCAGCGTTGGGCCACTCCGGGTGGGGACACCGGGACAGGGCCCCTACGAGCAGTACGTC.

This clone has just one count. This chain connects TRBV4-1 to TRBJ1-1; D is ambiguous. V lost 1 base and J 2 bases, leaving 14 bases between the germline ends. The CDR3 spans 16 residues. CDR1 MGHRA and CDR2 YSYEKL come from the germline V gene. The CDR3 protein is CASSQVGKTANTEAFF. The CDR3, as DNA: TGCGCCAGCAGCCAAGTAGGTAAGACTGCAAACACTGAAGCTTTCTTT.

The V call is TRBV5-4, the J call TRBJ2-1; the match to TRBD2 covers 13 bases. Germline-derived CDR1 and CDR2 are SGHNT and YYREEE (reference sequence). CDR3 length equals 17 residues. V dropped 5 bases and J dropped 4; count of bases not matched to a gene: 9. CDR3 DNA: TGTGCCAGCAGTCAGGGGTTGACTAGCGGGGGGTACAATGAGCAGTTCTTC. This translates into CASSQGLTSGGYNEQFF.

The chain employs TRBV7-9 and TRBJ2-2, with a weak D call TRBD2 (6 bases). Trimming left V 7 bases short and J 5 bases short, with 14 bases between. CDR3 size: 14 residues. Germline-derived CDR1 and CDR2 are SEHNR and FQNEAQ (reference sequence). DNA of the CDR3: TGTGCCAGCAACCCTGGAGGAGGGACCGGGGAGCTGTTTTTT. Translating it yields CASNPGGGTGELFF.

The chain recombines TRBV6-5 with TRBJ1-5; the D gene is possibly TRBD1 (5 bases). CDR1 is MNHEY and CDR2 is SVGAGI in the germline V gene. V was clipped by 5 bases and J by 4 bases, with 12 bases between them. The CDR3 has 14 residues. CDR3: CASSRDFGNQPQHF. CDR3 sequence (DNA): TGTGCCAGCAGTCGGGACTTCGGAAATCAGCCCCAGCATTTT.

The CDR3 protein is CASSLWGAGKQETQYF. CDR3 in DNA: TGTGCCAGCAGTTTATGGGGAGCGGGCAAACAAGAGACCCAGTACTTC. The rearrangement joins TRBV27 to TRBJ2-5, with D perhaps TRBD2 (6 bases). CDR1 is MNHEY, CDR2 SMNVEV, per germline (reference sequence). There are 16 residues in the CDR3. V was shortened by 1 base and J by 2 bases, with 14 bases between the two germline ends.

The CDR3: CATSDSSGTRVYEQYF. The CDR3 nucleotides are TGTGCCACCAGTGATTCGTCCGGGACAAGGGTATACGAGCAGTACTTC. The chain joins TRBV24-1 to TRBJ2-7; D is possibly TRBD1 (6 bases). The CDR3 spans 16 residues. Per the germline V gene, CDR1 is KGHDR and CDR2 is SFDVKD. V was trimmed by 2 bases and J by 4 bases, leaving 17 bases between them.

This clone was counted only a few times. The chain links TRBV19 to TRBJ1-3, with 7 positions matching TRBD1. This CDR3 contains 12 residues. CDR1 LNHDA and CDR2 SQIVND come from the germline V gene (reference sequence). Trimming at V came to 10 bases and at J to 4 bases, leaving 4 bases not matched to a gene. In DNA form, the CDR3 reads TGTGCCACCACGGACAGGGGAAACACCATATATTTT. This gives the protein CATTDRGNTIYF. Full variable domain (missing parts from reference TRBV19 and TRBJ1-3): DGGITQSPKYLFRKEGQNVTLSCEQNLNHDAMYWYRQDPGQGLRLIYYSQIVNDFQKGDIAEGYSVSREKKESFPLTVTSAQKNPTAFYLCATTDRGNTIYFGEGSWLTVV.

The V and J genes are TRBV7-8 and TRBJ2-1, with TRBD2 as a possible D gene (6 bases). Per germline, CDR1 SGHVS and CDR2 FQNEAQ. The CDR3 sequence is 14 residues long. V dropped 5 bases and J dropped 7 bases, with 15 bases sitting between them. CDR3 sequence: CASSADGTLNEQFF. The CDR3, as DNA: TGTGCCAGCAGCGCGGACGGGACTCTGAATGAGCAGTTCTTC. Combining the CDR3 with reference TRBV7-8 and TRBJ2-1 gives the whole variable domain GAGVSQSPRYKVAKRGQDVALRCDPISGHVSLFWYQQALGQGPEFLTYFQNEAQLDKSGLPSDRFFAERPEGSVSTLKIQRTQQEDSAVYLCASSADGTLNEQFFGPGTRLTVL.

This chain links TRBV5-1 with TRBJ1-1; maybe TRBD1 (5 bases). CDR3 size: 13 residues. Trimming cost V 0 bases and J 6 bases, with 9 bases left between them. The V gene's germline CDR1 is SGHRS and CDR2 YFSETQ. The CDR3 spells CASSLGWGAEAFF. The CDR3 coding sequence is TGCGCCAGCAGCTTGGGATGGGGCGCTGAAGCTTTCTTT.

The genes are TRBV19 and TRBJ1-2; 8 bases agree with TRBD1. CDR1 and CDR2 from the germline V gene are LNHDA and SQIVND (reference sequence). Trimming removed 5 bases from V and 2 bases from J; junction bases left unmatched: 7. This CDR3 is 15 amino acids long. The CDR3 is CASSVGQGRNYGYTF. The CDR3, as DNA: TGTGCCAGTAGTGTTGGACAGGGAAGAAACTATGGCTACACCTTC.

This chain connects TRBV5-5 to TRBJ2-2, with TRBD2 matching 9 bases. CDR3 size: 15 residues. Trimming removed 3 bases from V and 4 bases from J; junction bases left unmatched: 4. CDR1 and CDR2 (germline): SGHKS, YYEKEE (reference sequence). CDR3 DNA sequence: TGTGCCAGCAGCTATATAGCGGGGGCCACCGGGGAGCTGTTTTTT. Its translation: CASSYIAGATGELFF.

The CDR3 DNA reads TGTGCTACGGCAGGCGGCAATCAGCCCCAGCATTTT. This sequence encodes CATAGGNQPQHF. V gene TRBV12-5 combines with J gene TRBJ1-5; D not certain. This CDR3 region has 12 residues. V was cut by 10 bases and J by 2 bases, with 9 bases left in between. Germline V CDR1 and CDR2: LGHNT, FRNRAP.

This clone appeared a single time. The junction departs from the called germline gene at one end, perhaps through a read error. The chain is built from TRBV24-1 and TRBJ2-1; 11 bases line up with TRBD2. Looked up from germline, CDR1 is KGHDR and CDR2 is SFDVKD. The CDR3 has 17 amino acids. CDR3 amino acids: CATSDNSGGARGNEQFF. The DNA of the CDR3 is TGTGCCACGAGTGATAATAGCGGGGGGGCCAGGGGCAATGAGCAGTTCTTC.

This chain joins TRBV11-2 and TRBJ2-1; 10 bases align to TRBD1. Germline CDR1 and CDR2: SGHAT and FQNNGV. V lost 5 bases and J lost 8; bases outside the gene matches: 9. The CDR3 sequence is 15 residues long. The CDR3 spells CASSLTGTGADEQFF. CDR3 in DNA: TGTGCCAGCAGCCTAACCGGGACAGGGGCCGATGAGCAGTTCTTC.

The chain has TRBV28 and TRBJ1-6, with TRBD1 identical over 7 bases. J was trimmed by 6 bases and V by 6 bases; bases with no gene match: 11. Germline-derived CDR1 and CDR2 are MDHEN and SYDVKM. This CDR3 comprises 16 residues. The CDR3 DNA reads TGTGCCAGCAGACACAGGGGTGGGACTCCTAATTCACCCCTCCACTTT. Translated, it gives CASRHRGGTPNSPLHF.

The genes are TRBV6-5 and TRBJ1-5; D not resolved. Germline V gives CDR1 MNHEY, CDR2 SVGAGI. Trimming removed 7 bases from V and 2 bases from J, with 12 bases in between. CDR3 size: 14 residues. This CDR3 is CASTALSGNQPQHF. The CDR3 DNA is TGTGCCAGCACCGCCCTATCGGGCAATCAGCCCCAGCATTTT.

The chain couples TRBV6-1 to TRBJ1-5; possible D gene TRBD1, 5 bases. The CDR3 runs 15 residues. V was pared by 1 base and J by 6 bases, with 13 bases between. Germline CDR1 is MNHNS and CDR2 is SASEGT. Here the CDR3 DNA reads TGTGCCAGCAGTGAAGAGGGGCGCAACTCTCAGCCCCAGCATTTT. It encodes CASSEEGRNSQPQHF.

The CDR3 region has the DNA TGTGCCAGCAGCTTATGGACAGGAGCTAACTATGGCTACACCTTC. It yields the protein CASSLWTGANYGYTF. V usage is TRBV5-6 and J usage is TRBJ1-2, with 7 bases that match TRBD1. Germline lookup yields CDR1 SGHDT and CDR2 YYEEEE. This CDR3 comprises 15 residues. The junction had 4 bases not matched to a gene; V was cut back by 2 bases and J by 0 bases.

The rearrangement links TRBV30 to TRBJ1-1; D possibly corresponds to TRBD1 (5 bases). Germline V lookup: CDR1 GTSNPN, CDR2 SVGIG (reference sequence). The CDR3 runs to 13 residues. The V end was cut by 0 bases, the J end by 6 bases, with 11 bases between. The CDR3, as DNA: TGTGCCTGGAGTGTACAGGTGGGATCTGAAGCTTTCTTT. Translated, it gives CAWSVQVGSEAFF.

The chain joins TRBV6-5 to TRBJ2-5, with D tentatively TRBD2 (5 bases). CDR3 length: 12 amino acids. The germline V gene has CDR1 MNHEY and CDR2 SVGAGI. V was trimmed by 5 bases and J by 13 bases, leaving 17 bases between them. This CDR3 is CASSRTDYKVYF. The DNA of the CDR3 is TGTGCCAGCAGTAGGACTGATTATAAAGTGTACTTC.

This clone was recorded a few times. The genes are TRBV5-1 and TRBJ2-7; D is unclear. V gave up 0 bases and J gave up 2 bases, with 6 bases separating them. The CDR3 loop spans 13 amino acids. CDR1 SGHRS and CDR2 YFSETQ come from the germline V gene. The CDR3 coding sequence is TGCGCCAGCAGCTTGGACAGACCCTACGAGCAGTACTTC. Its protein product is CASSLDRPYEQYF.